This T cell receptor beta chain was recovered during a study of blood T cells in healthy people across ages. This clonotype was seen a handful of times. The CDR3 totals 16 residues. Between the trimmed V and J ends, which lost 0 bases and 0 bases, there was a span of 12 bases. Germline CDR1 MNHEY, CDR2 SVGEGT. Sample-barcoded 5' priming and a J-beta primer mix drove a second PCR of roughly 6 to 12 cycles. TCRdb reanalysed the 5' RACE reads using MiXCR and keeps one entry per CDR3 protein. The table has hundreds of thousands of distinct CDR3 sequences, 40% to 45% seen once. The specimen was blood. The chain has TRBV6-2 or TRBV6-3 and TRBJ2-7; D unresolved. The TCR sequence derives from a man older than 75 in good health. CDR3 nucleotide sequence: TGTGCCAGCAGTTACTCGAATTTTACCCACTCCTACGAGCAGTACTTC. It encodes CASSYSNFTHSYEQYF.